This entry features one T cell receptor (beta chain) sequence. It lacks a known antigen. Per-base quality was not reported, and no clone a single base away is much larger than it. The time point label on this specimen signifies: about 28 days (+/-7) after the second vaccine dose. AZD1222 recipients given second doses at about 4 weeks or at about 12 weeks were pooled, since spike-specific TCR depth and breadth were not found to differ between the two schedules. The vaccinee samples were drawn from two UK trials, COV001 and COV002, one of which was a single-blind randomized controlled phase 2/3 trial testing AZD1222 (ChAdOx1 nCoV-19) in healthy adults. Trial participant PBMC samples were collected at day 0 and day 28 after the second dose for TCRbeta chain sequencing. The CDR3 regions of human TCRbeta chains were analyzed by immunosequencing. The authors' pipeline ran thus. Repertoire TCRs were checked for matches against a reference library of SARS-CoV-2-specific TCRs that had been generated using the MIRA antigen-specificity platform. Breadth meant the fraction of unique TCRs that were SARS-CoV-2-associated, whereas depth meant the fraction of total T cells that were SARS-CoV-2-associated. Using the MIRA data, every spike-specific TCR was mapped to the spike region that the TCR reacted to and assigned to either a CD4 or a CD8 class. Log10-transformed breadth and depth values were compared by one-way ANOVA with Sidak's multiple comparisons tests. As stored in TCRdb, this immuneACCESS dataset retains in-frame rearrangements with V and J assigned. A fraction of the clones does not appear; measured against another copy, unresolved V genes explain less than half of the discrepancy, and the remainder lacks a known reason. V and J calls and clone size come straight from that table; D and trimming were deduced from the DNA. The sample includes tens of thousands of clones, with 87% observed a single time. Around 10% of the sample rests with the top ten.

The sample originates from a study of T cell responses to AZD1222 COVID-19 vaccine (dated by TCRdb to about 2021). Study-wide context: TCR sequencing was performed for approximately 240 trial participants, of whom 200 to 210 were given two doses of AZD1222 and around 25 were given two doses of MenACWY control vaccine. Enrollment into the trials was organized by age into subgroups of 18-55, 56-69 and 70-plus years, and those subgroups contained approximately 160, 26 and 62 TCR-sequenced participants, respectively.

What the work shows at the level of the full study, not this receptor alone: No day 14 peak-response samples were available, so repertoires were characterized only after the peak T cell response. Reportedly, close to half of the unique spike-specific TCRs recognized epitopes lying outside the regions that are mutated in the B.1.351 and B.1.1.7 variants. After two AZD1222 doses, spike-specific TCR breadth and depth were significantly higher than at day 0 and than in MenACWY recipients. The 56-69-year group was small, and its depth increase did not reach significance, likely because of low power. The vaccine-associated CD4 TCRs covered the entire spike protein, and the dominant responses fell in regions 160-218 and 743-854. Most participants were white British and females outnumbered males, and the authors suggested that clonal diversity may have been underestimated. Conclusions about previously exposed vaccinees were limited because only six AZD1222 recipients were SARS-CoV-2 seropositive at baseline.

Per the germline V gene, SGDLS is the CDR1 and YYNGEE is the CDR2. V is shortened by 3 bases, J by 3 bases, and the region joining them spans 12 bases. The CDR3 runs 14 residues from the cysteine to the phenylalanine. Only the CDR3 part of the read is kept: 42 bases, read in frame from the first base. The sequencing here drew on peripheral blood, taken 28 days after the second AZD1222 dose. This clonotype was obtained from an adult who received the AZD1222 COVID-19 vaccine. The chain uses TRBV9 and TRBJ1-2; possibly the D gene is TRBD1, per 5 matching bases. The CDR3 loop reads CASSAGLYYYGYTF. The DNA sequence reads TGTGCCAGCAGCGCGGGACTGTACTACTATGGCTACACCTTC.